The 29 T cell receptor beta chains given below trace back to one sample, sequenced in a study of OX40 agonist ivuxolimab in advanced cancers. TCRdb's table, derived via immunoSEQ multiplex PCR, lists solely in-frame clones and lacks some. The table lists about 21,000 clones, about 83% of them singletons. Sequenced here: CD4+ or CD8+ T cells sorted from blood, sampled in a trial of the OX40 agonist ivuxolimab. These receptors all come from an adult with an advanced solid tumor such as melanoma, head and neck, liver or kidney cancer.

This sequence joins TRBV4-1 and TRBJ1-1; tentatively, D is TRBD1 (6 bases). V lost 1 base, J lost 0 bases, and 12 bases lay in between. The CDR3 sequence is 16 residues long. Germline V gene lookup returns CDR1 MGHRA and CDR2 YSYEKL. The CDR3 bases are TGCGCCAGCAGCCAAGGGACAGCCTTAATGAACACTGAAGCTTTCTTT. Protein sequence: CASSQGTALMNTEAFF.

CDR3 in amino acids: CASSLGGASNQPQHF. CDR3 bases: TGTGCCAGCAGTTTAGGGGGCGCGAGCAATCAGCCCCAGCATTTT. This rearrangement joins TRBV27 to TRBJ1-5, with D perhaps matching TRBD1 (6 bases). Trimming stripped 2 bases from V and 1 base from J, with 9 bases between. CDR3 length: 15 amino acids. Germline V gene lookup returns CDR1 MNHEY and CDR2 SMNVEV (reference sequence).

To note about this clone: A far more abundant clone sits one base away, making this likely a read error. Written as DNA, the CDR3 is TGTGCCAGCAGCCAAGGACTAGTCGGGGTCCACGAGCAGTACTTC. It is translated as CASSQGLVGVHEQYF. The J gene is TRBJ2-7, the V gene TRBV4-2, with D maybe TRBD2 (6 bases). The length of the CDR3 is 15 residues. V was pared by 1 base and J by 5 bases, with 15 bases between. Germline V gene lookup returns CDR1 LGHNA and CDR2 YNFKEQ.

The chain recombines TRBV5-1 with TRBJ2-1, with 14 bases matching TRBD2. V shed 4 bases and J 5 bases; nucleotides not matched to a gene: 8. Germline lookup yields CDR1 SGHRS and CDR2 YFSETQ. The CDR3 covers 17 residues. Here the CDR3 reads CASSTGLAGGWDNEQFF. The CDR3 coding sequence is TGCGCCAGCAGCACCGGACTAGCGGGAGGTTGGGACAATGAGCAGTTCTTC.

The chain joins TRBV7-9 to TRBJ2-7; perhaps D is TRBD1 or TRBD2 (5 bases each). This CDR3 contains 14 residues. V shed 6 bases and J shed 3 bases, with 15 bases lying between them. Germline V gene lookup returns CDR1 SEHNR and CDR2 FQNEAQ (reference sequence). Here the CDR3 DNA reads TGTGCCAGCAGTTGGGGGACGGCGAACTACGAGCAGTACTTC. It yields the protein CASSWGTANYEQYF.

This chain connects TRBV6-4 to TRBJ2-1, with 14 positions matching TRBD2. CDR1 and CDR2 (germline): MRHNA, SNTAGT. V lost 5 bases to trimming and J lost 8 bases; unmatched junction nucleotides: 17. The CDR3 covers 19 residues. The CDR3 nucleotides read TGTGCCAGCAGTCCCTCGGGGACTAGCGGGAGCGCCCCTGTGGATGAGCAGTTCTTC. This translates into CASSPSGTSGSAPVDEQFF.

This sequence joins TRBV19 and TRBJ2-3; TRBD2 matches at 12 bases. Germline V gene lookup returns CDR1 LNHDA and CDR2 SQIVND (reference sequence). This CDR3 comprises 15 residues. V lost 6 bases and J lost 1; bases outside the gene matches: 2. The CDR3 sequence: CASRRLAGGTDTQYF. The CDR3 nucleotides are TGTGCCAGTAGGCGACTAGCGGGGGGCACAGATACGCAGTATTTT.

The J gene is TRBJ2-3, the V gene TRBV27; no firm D call. The CDR3 has 14 amino acids. Trimming removed 5 bases from V and 3 bases from J, with 12 bases in between. Per germline, CDR1 MNHEY and CDR2 SMNVEV (reference sequence). The CDR3 here is CASSLPSQTDTQYF. In DNA, the CDR3 is TGTGCCAGCAGTCTTCCCTCTCAGACAGATACGCAGTATTTT.

The CDR3 DNA follows: TGTGCCAGCAGCTTGCCCGGAGCTAGCACAGATACGCAGTATTTT. Translation gives CASSLPGASTDTQYF. The J gene is TRBJ2-3, the V gene TRBV5-5, with D hard to call. The CDR3 loop spans 15 amino acids. The V gene's germline CDR1 is SGHKS and CDR2 YYEKEE (reference sequence). V was cut by 1 base and J by 0 bases, with 9 bases left in between.

The chain carries TRBV4-1 and TRBJ1-2; a weak D match, TRBD1 (5 bases). The CDR3 runs 14 residues. Germline V gene sequence: CDR1 MGHRA, CDR2 YSYEKL. V dropped 1 base and J dropped 8 bases, with 14 bases sitting between them. The CDR3 reads CASSQGRGVYGYTF. Written as DNA, the CDR3 is TGCGCCAGCAGCCAAGGACGGGGGGTGTACGGCTACACCTTC.

The chain carries TRBV6-5 and TRBJ1-2; D remains ambiguous. Deletions cut 6 bases from V and 8 bases from J, with 16 bases between. This CDR3 has 13 amino acids. The V gene's germline CDR1 is MNHEY and CDR2 SVGAGI. The chain's CDR3 is CASSRSGVEGYTF. In nucleotides, the CDR3 is TGTGCCAGCAGCCGGAGTGGGGTAGAGGGCTACACCTTC.

With respect to this clone: The sample carries other DNA sequences with the same CDR3. The V and J genes are TRBV20-1 and TRBJ2-5; D unclear. Germline assignment: CDR1 DFQATT and CDR2 SNEGSKA (reference sequence). The germline V and J ends were trimmed by 0 bases and 4 bases, with 3 bases remaining between them. The CDR3 loop spans 11 amino acids. The CDR3 coding sequence is TGCAGTGCTAGAGAGGGAGAGACCCAGTACTTC. As protein: CSAREGETQYF.

This clone was found a few times. The chain combines TRBV13 with TRBJ1-1; 8 positions match TRBD1. Per the germline V gene, CDR1 is PRHDT and CDR2 is FYEKMQ (reference sequence). The CDR3 extends over 15 amino acids. After removal of 5 bases from V and 1 base from J, the junction contained 6 bases not matched to a gene. The CDR3 nucleotides are TGTGCCAGCAGCCGTCCGACAGGGGCGAACACTGAAGCTTTCTTT. It is translated as CASSRPTGANTEAFF. Based on the CDR3 plus reference TRBV13 and TRBJ1-1, the full variable domain is AAGVIQSPRHLIKEKRETATLKCYPIPRHDTVYWYQQGPGQDPQFLISFYEKMQSDKGSIPDRFSAQQFSDYHSELNMSSLELGDSALYFCASSRPTGANTEAFFGQGTRLTVV.

The chain joins TRBV4-2 to TRBJ2-3; 9 bases match TRBD2. The trim removed 2 bases at V and 4 bases at J, leaving 16 bases unmatched. This CDR3 is 19 amino acids long. Germline V gene data show CDR1 as LGHNA and CDR2 as YNFKEQ. The CDR3 loop is CASSQLEGLAGGPSDTQYF. The CDR3 DNA reads TGTGCCAGCAGCCAACTGGAGGGGTTGGCGGGAGGGCCGTCAGATACGCAGTATTTT.

This chain links TRBV6-6 with TRBJ1-5; D remains ambiguous. In germline, CDR1 is MNHNY, CDR2 SVGAGI (reference sequence). CDR3 length: 15 amino acids. The germline V and J ends were trimmed by 0 bases and 0 bases, with 6 bases remaining between them. The CDR3 loop is CASSYSHDSNQPQHF. The CDR3 DNA reads as TGTGCCAGCAGTTACTCCCACGATAGCAATCAGCCCCAGCATTTT.

The rearrangement links TRBV7-6 to TRBJ2-7; no reliable D call. Looked up from germline, CDR1 is SGHVS and CDR2 is FNYEAQ. The length of the CDR3 is 12 residues. The V end lost 1 base, the J end lost 7 bases, and 8 bases lay between the germline ends. The CDR3 DNA sequence: TGTGCCAGCAGCTTAGATTTCAGGGAGCAGTACTTC. This sequence encodes CASSLDFREQYF. Based on the CDR3 plus reference TRBV7-6 and TRBJ2-7, the full variable domain is GAGVSQSPRYKVTKRGQDVALRCDPISGHVSLYWYRQALGQGPEFLTYFNYEAQQDKSGLPNDRFSAERPEGSISTLTIQRTEQRDSAMYRCASSLDFREQYFGPGTRLTVT.

The chain employs TRBV7-9 and TRBJ2-5; D assignment may be TRBD1 or TRBD2 (6 bases each). The ends were cut back, 11 bases at V and 4 bases at J, with 11 bases in the middle. The CDR3 loop spans 11 amino acids. Germline V gene sequence: CDR1 SEHNR, CDR2 FQNEAQ (reference sequence). The CDR3 here is CASGGGETQYF. CDR3 nucleotide sequence: TGTGCCTCCGGAGGGGGAGAGACCCAGTACTTC.

In its sample, this clone was seen once. V usage is TRBV27 and J usage is TRBJ2-7, with 16 bases that match TRBD2. CDR1 and CDR2 from the germline V gene are MNHEY and SMNVEV (reference sequence). The CDR3 sequence is 15 residues long. With V trimmed by 5 bases and J by 7 bases, 5 bases remained unmatched. The CDR3 coding sequence is TGTGCCAGCAGTATCGGGACTAGCGGGAGGGGAGAGCAGTACTTC. Its protein product is CASSIGTSGRGEQYF.

This clone is termed large (0.1 to 1%). The V and J genes are TRBV9 and TRBJ2-3; 7 bases are a match to TRBD2. The CDR3 has 16 residues. Germline V gene data show CDR1 as SGDLS and CDR2 as YYNGEE. V was clipped by 4 bases and J by 2 bases; unmatched bases: 10. The CDR3 nucleotides are TGTGCCAGCAGCCCCGGGCTAGCGGAGATCACAGATACGCAGTATTTT. Translating gives CASSPGLAEITDTQYF. Filled out from reference TRBV9 and TRBJ2-3, the complete variable domain reads DSGVTQTPKHLITATGQRVTLRCSPRSGDLSVYWYQQSLDQGLQFLIQYYNGEERAKGNILERFSAQQFPDLHSELNLSSLELGDSALYFCASSPGLAEITDTQYFGPGTRLTVL.

V usage is TRBV9 and J usage is TRBJ1-1; D remains ambiguous. Germline values: CDR1 SGDLS, CDR2 YYNGEE. With 0 bases removed from V and 1 base from J, the gap between germline ends came to 4 bases. This CDR3 spans 13 amino acids. The CDR3 DNA follows: TGTGCCAGCAGCGTAGGGGCGAACACTGAAGCTTTCTTT. This codes for CASSVGANTEAFF.

The chain joins TRBV6-5 to TRBJ1-1; 10 bases agree with TRBD1. The CDR3 runs to 14 residues. V lost 6 bases, J lost 3 bases, and 4 bases stayed unmatched. Germline V CDR1 and CDR2: MNHEY, SVGAGI. The CDR3: CASSLDRGDTEAFF. The CDR3 coding sequence is TGTGCCAGCAGCTTGGACAGGGGGGACACTGAAGCTTTCTTT.

This chain links TRBV5-1 with TRBJ2-5; possibly TRBD1 for D (7 bases). The germline CDR1 and CDR2 sequences are SGHRS and YFSETQ. CDR3 length: 15 residues. V was clipped by 0 bases and J by 1 base, with 10 bases between them. CDR3 residues: CASSLGQGGQETQYF. CDR3 coding DNA: TGCGCCAGCAGCTTGGGACAGGGAGGCCAAGAGACCCAGTACTTC.

The chain carries TRBV10-3 and TRBJ1-1; D is unresolved. The germline gives CDR1 ENHRY, CDR2 SYGVKD. V was cut by 3 bases and J by 2 bases, with 10 bases left in between. CDR3 length: 14 residues. The CDR3 reads CAISENGGNTEAFF. The CDR3 nucleotides read TGTGCCATCAGTGAAAACGGAGGTAACACTGAAGCTTTCTTT.

The rearrangement joins TRBV11-2 to TRBJ2-1; D might be TRBD2 (6 bases). The CDR3 length is 15 residues. V lost 3 bases and J lost 3, with 12 bases in between. The germline V gene has CDR1 SGHAT and CDR2 FQNNGV. CDR3 amino acids: CASSFRDSYYNEQFF. The CDR3 DNA is TGTGCCAGCAGCTTCCGGGACTCCTACTACAATGAGCAGTTCTTC.

The chain joins TRBV7-9 to TRBJ2-7; perhaps TRBD1 as D (5 bases). CDR1 SEHNR and CDR2 FQNEAQ come from the germline V gene (reference sequence). This CDR3 contains 13 residues. Trimming removed 5 bases at V and 3 bases at J, with 11 bases between. For the CDR3, the DNA is TGTGCCAGCAGCCCACCTGACAGCTACGAGCAGTACTTC. This encodes CASSPPDSYEQYF.

The chain recombines TRBV27 with TRBJ2-1, with D perhaps TRBD1 or TRBD2 (6 bases each). Germline V gene data show CDR1 as MNHEY and CDR2 as SMNVEV (reference sequence). V gave up 2 bases and J gave up 4 bases, with 9 bases separating them. CDR3 length: 14 residues. CDR3: CASSLRGTYNEQFF. The CDR3, as DNA: TGTGCCAGCAGTTTACGGGGGACATACAATGAGCAGTTCTTC.

This sequence joins TRBV9 and TRBJ2-2, with D unresolved. Germline CDR1 SGDLS, CDR2 YYNGEE. The V and J ends lost 4 bases and 2 bases respectively, with 3 bases between them. The CDR3 spans 12 residues. The CDR3 coding sequence is TGTGCCAGCAGCCCCAACACCGGGGAGCTGTTTTTT. It yields the protein CASSPNTGELFF.

CDR3 nucleotide sequence: TGCGCCAGCAGTGAGTCGGGACCCCAAGAGACCCAGTACTTC. It is translated as CASSESGPQETQYF. V and J are TRBV10-2 and TRBJ2-5; the D gene could be TRBD1 or TRBD2 (5 bases each). Per the germline V gene, CDR1 is WSHSY and CDR2 is SAAADI. V was shortened by 0 bases and J by 1 base, with 6 bases between the two germline ends. CDR3 size: 14 residues.

The V gene is TRBV28, the J gene TRBJ1-1, with D tentatively TRBD1 (5 bases). Germline V gene sequence: CDR1 MDHEN, CDR2 SYDVKM. The V end lost 1 base, the J end lost 0 bases, and 9 bases lay between the germline ends. The CDR3 totals 15 residues. CDR3 in DNA: TGTGCCAGCAGTTTATACGCAGGGATGAACACTGAAGCTTTCTTT. Translated, it gives CASSLYAGMNTEAFF. Full variable domain (outside the CDR3, taken from reference TRBV28 and TRBJ1-1): DVKVTQSSRYLVKRTGEKVFLECVQDMDHENMFWYRQDPGLGLRLIYFSYDVKMKEKGDIPEGYSVSREKKERFSLILESASTNQTSMYLCASSLYAGMNTEAFFGQGTRLTVV.